This T cell receptor (beta chain) was profiled in a study of blood T cell repertoires in COVID-19. Study as a whole: Sources were T cells, B-cell-depleted T cells, or PBMCs; the material itself was cDNA or gDNA.

Per germline, CDR1 SGHTA and CDR2 FQGNSA. Trimming took 4 bases from V and 6 from J; bases not matched to a gene: 3. The CDR3 has 14 residues. As originally analysed: Reference gene primer amplification yielded estimated nucleated cell counts. Method: immunoSEQ multiplex PCR; TCRdb's copy keeps in-frame clones and lacks some. Clone size and V and J calls were adopted from that table, with D and trimming inferred from the DNA. The sample comprises a few hundred thousand clones, 82% of which are singletons, and 8.2% rests with the top ten. The clonotype originates from an elderly woman with COVID-19, enrolled during active disease. The chain combines TRBV7-2 with TRBJ2-3, with TRBD1 matching over 11 bases. Sequencing used peripheral blood. As DNA, the CDR3 is TGTGCCAGCAGCTCGGACAGGGGGCTGGATACGCAGTATTTT. Translating it yields CASSSDRGLDTQYF.